These 20 T cell receptor beta chains share one sample of origin, sequenced in a study of response to subunit inactivated influenza vaccine. TCRdb reprocessed the RT-PCR reads via MiXCR and lists one record per CDR3 protein. The sample records roughly 520,000 distinct CDR3 sequences, around 25% being singletons. The material sequenced was CD4+ T cells sorted from PBMCs, taken 4 to 6 days after vaccination. These receptor sequences come from a man aged 50-60 years who received an inactivated influenza vaccine.

The chain uses TRBV12-3 or TRBV12-4 and TRBJ2-6; no clear D gene. Deletions cut 1 base from V and 2 bases from J, with 12 bases between. This CDR3 has 17 amino acids. CDR3 DNA sequence: TGTGCCAGCAGTTTAGGCGAAGCCCGAGCTGGGGCCAACGTCCTGACTTTC. This encodes CASSLGEARAGANVLTF.

The chain uses TRBV5-1 and TRBJ1-2; D possibly corresponds to TRBD1 (6 bases). The CDR3 runs to 14 residues. V lost 1 base and J lost 4, with 11 bases in between. CDR1 SGHRS and CDR2 YFSETQ come from the germline V gene. The CDR3 loop reads CASSLLQGGYGYTF. The CDR3 DNA follows: TGCGCCAGCAGCTTGTTACAGGGCGGCTATGGCTACACCTTC.

This clonotype was seen a handful of times. The chain employs TRBV10-2 and TRBJ2-5; maybe TRBD1 (6 bases). The CDR3 covers 14 residues. V was cut by 6 bases and J by 2 bases, with 13 bases left in between. Looked up from germline, CDR1 is WSHSY and CDR2 is SAAADI. CDR3 in amino acids: CASRKGVAQETQYF. CDR3 in DNA: TGCGCCAGCAGAAAGGGGGTCGCTCAAGAGACCCAGTACTTC.

This clonotype has a handful of counts. V usage is TRBV4-2 and J usage is TRBJ1-1; 7 bases agree with TRBD1. Germline lookup yields CDR1 LGHNA and CDR2 YNFKEQ. This CDR3 has 15 amino acids. V gave up 2 bases and J gave up 1 base; unmatched junction bases: 4. CDR3 residues: CASSQNRGRNTEAFF. The CDR3 nucleotides read TGTGCCAGCAGCCAAAACAGGGGAAGGAACACTGAAGCTTTCTTT.

This chain joins TRBV3-1 and TRBJ2-7; TRBD1 matches at 7 bases. With V trimmed by 3 bases and J by 7 bases, 6 bases remained unmatched. Per the germline V gene, CDR1 is LGHDT and CDR2 is YNNKEL (reference sequence). The CDR3 is made up of 13 amino acids. The CDR3 DNA reads TGTGCCAGCAGCCATCAACCGGGACAGGAGCAGTACTTC. Translating it yields CASSHQPGQEQYF.

Details on this clonotype: A junction end diverges from the germline sequence, so it may reflect a read error. The V call is TRBV6-6, the J call TRBJ1-1; D may be TRBD1 (6 bases). CDR3 size: 13 residues. Germline CDR1 reads MNHNY; CDR2 reads SVGAGI (reference sequence). The CDR3 DNA sequence: TGTTCCAGCAGTTCGACAGGGAACACTGAAGCTTTCTTT. This sequence encodes CSSSSTGNTEAFF.

This clonotype was seen more than once but under ten times. The V gene is TRBV20-1, the J gene TRBJ2-3; D is perhaps TRBD1 (6 bases). The CDR3 sequence is 16 residues long. Trimming removed 0 bases at V and 1 base at J, with 14 bases between. Germline-derived CDR1 and CDR2 are DFQATT and SNEGSKA (reference sequence). The CDR3 nucleotides are TGCAGTGCTAGAGATTTGCTAGCAGGGGGCACAGATACGCAGTATTTT. It encodes CSARDLLAGGTDTQYF.

The J gene is TRBJ2-3, the V gene TRBV20-1; 10 bases agree with TRBD1. The CDR3 runs to 14 residues. Germline CDR1 reads DFQATT; CDR2 reads SNEGSKA (reference sequence). V gave up 6 bases and J gave up 3 bases; unmatched junction bases: 6. The DNA of the CDR3 is TGCAGTGCCACCGGGACAGGGGTGACAGATACGCAGTATTTT. Protein: CSATGTGVTDTQYF.

The chain joins TRBV7-9 to TRBJ2-3; 7 bases agree with TRBD2. The CDR3 contains 14 residues. The J segment lost 2 bases and the V segment lost 3 bases, leaving 2 bases of the junction unmatched. CDR1 and CDR2 (germline): SEHNR, FQNEAQ (reference sequence). The CDR3 DNA follows: TGTGCCAGCAGCTTTGGGACTAACACAGATACGCAGTATTTT. Encoded protein: CASSFGTNTDTQYF.

The chain couples TRBV5-1 to TRBJ2-3, with TRBD2 matching over 10 bases. After removal of 4 bases from V and 7 bases from J, the junction contained 9 bases not matched to a gene. Germline V gives CDR1 SGHRS, CDR2 YFSETQ. The CDR3 is 15 residues long. CDR3 sequence reads: CASSPTGTSENTQYF. CDR3 coding DNA: TGCGCCAGCAGCCCTACCGGGACTAGCGAAAATACGCAGTATTTT.

This clonotype showed up just a few times. The CDR3 region is CSVEGRFANEQYF. In nucleotides, the CDR3 is TGCAGCGTTGAAGGCAGGTTCGCCAACGAGCAGTACTTC. This sequence joins TRBV29-1 and TRBJ2-7; D remains unclear. The V gene's germline CDR1 is SQVTM and CDR2 ANQGSEA. The CDR3 runs to 13 residues. V lost 1 base to trimming and J lost 5 bases, with 12 bases between them.

This clonotype has ten or more counts. The chain couples TRBV12-3 or TRBV12-4 to TRBJ1-2; possible D gene TRBD1, 5 bases. V was clipped by 5 bases and J by 4 bases, with 17 bases between them. This CDR3 has 15 residues. CDR3 sequence: CASSQDEQATYGYTF. As DNA, the CDR3 is TGTGCCAGCAGTCAGGATGAACAGGCCACCTATGGCTACACCTTC.

The genes are TRBV20-1 and TRBJ2-3, with a weak D call TRBD1 (5 bases). Germline loops: CDR1 DFQATT, CDR2 SNEGSKA (reference sequence). V dropped 6 bases and J dropped 1 base, with 17 bases sitting between them. The CDR3 contains 15 residues. CDR3 in amino acids: CSAQDSGLGTDTQYF. The CDR3 coding sequence is TGCAGTGCGCAAGACAGTGGCCTAGGCACAGATACGCAGTATTTT.

This clonotype was recorded a few times. At one of its ends the junction is not consistent with the germline gene, which may arise from a read error. This chain connects TRBV20-1 to TRBJ2-7; D may be TRBD2 (6 bases). The germline V gene has CDR1 DFQATT and CDR2 SNEGSKA (reference sequence). There are 12 residues in the CDR3. CDR3 in amino acids: CSANRMGLGDLF. DNA of the CDR3: TGCAGTGCTAATCGAATGGGACTCGGCGATTTGTTC.

This clonotype has ten or more counts. The junction departs from the called germline gene at one end, perhaps through a read error. V usage is TRBV12-3 or TRBV12-4 and J usage is TRBJ2-1; D gene ambiguous. This CDR3 contains 14 residues. CDR3 sequence (DNA): TGTGCCAGCACCCAACTGAGGTCGCCAGCGTCCCCAGTCTTC. This encodes CASTQLRSPASPVF.

The V and J genes are TRBV29-1 and TRBJ1-6, with 10 bases matching TRBD1. This CDR3 contains 14 residues. CDR1 and CDR2 from the germline V gene are SQVTM and ANQGSEA. V lost 5 bases to trimming and J lost 10 bases; unmatched junction nucleotides: 8. The CDR3 nucleotides are TGCAGCGTTTCCCTGGGACAGGGGAGATCACCCCTCCACTTT. Its translation is CSVSLGQGRSPLHF. The full variable domain, with the rest looked up from reference TRBV29-1 and TRBJ1-6, is SAVISQKPSRDICQRGTSLTIQCQVDSQVTMMFWYRQQPGQSLTLIATANQGSEATYESGFVIDKFPISRPNLTFSTLTVSNMSPEDSSIYLCSVSLGQGRSPLHFGNGTRLTVT.

The V and J genes are TRBV3-1 and TRBJ2-7; 9 bases fit TRBD2. Germline V CDR1 and CDR2: LGHDT, YNNKEL (reference sequence). V shed 4 bases and J 2 bases; nucleotides not matched to a gene: 9. The CDR3 has 16 residues. This CDR3 is CASSPRRLADPYEQYF. Written as DNA, the CDR3 is TGTGCCAGCAGCCCCCGTCGACTAGCGGATCCCTACGAGCAGTACTTC.

This clonotype was seen a handful of times. The chain couples TRBV29-1 to TRBJ1-1, with 8 bases fitting TRBD1. CDR1 is SQVTM and CDR2 is ANQGSEA in the germline V gene. The trim removed 2 bases at V and 1 base at J, leaving 3 bases unmatched. This CDR3 region has 14 residues. CDR3 sequence reads: CSVESGTGNTEAFF. For the CDR3, the DNA is TGCAGCGTTGAAAGCGGGACAGGGAACACTGAAGCTTTCTTT.

Many counts were recorded for this clonotype. V and J are TRBV7-2 and TRBJ1-5, with TRBD1 as a possible D gene (5 bases). V was pared by 8 bases and J by 0 bases, with 14 bases between. CDR1 is SGHTA, CDR2 FQGNSA, per germline. The CDR3 contains 15 residues. The CDR3 loop is CASRAGVYSNQPQHF. The CDR3 nucleotides read TGTGCCAGCCGAGCGGGGGTATATAGCAATCAGCCCCAGCATTTT.

This clonotype was detected only a few times. This rearrangement joins TRBV5-6 to TRBJ2-2, with 8 bases aligning to TRBD2. This CDR3 is 15 amino acids long. J was trimmed by 6 bases and V by 0 bases; bases with no gene match: 4. CDR1 and CDR2 from the germline V gene are SGHDT and YYEEEE. DNA for the CDR3: TGTGCCAGCAGCTTGGCGGGGGGGCTCCCCGGGGAGCTGTTTTTT. Protein sequence: CASSLAGGLPGELFF.